This is a list of T cell receptor beta chains from one sample in a study of shared clonotypes between healthy human individuals. Repertoires were generated with immunoSEQ multiplex PCR, while TCRdb's copy carries only in-frame clones and drops some. This table holds under 2.5 million clones, under 95% found once. Sequences were obtained from naive CD4+ T cells from PBMCs. The source is a young man in good health. Some clones in this sample may be carry-over from other donors' samples. Each CDR3 is given with its conserved first and last residue. The D gene is left open where the match is weak. The size field is filled for only some rows; it gives once, few, many or a size class.

-	TRBJ2-1	TRBV2	TRBD2	CASKPTSGRYNEQFF	TGTGCCAGCAAACCAACTAGCGGGCGGTACAATGAGCAGTTCTTC
-	TRBJ2-6	TRBV19	TRBD2	CASSIGRASGLSGANVLTF	TGTGCCAGTAGTATAGGTAGGGCTAGCGGGCTTTCTGGGGCCAACGTCCTGACTTTC
once	TRBJ2-5	TRBV2	TRBD2	CASMAPSGRASETQYF	TGTGCCAGCATGGCGCCTAGCGGGAGGGCATCGGAGACCCAGTACTTC
-	TRBJ2-5	TRBV7-2	TRBD2	CASSLAPRASGYQETQYF	TGTGCCAGCAGCCTCGCCCCGAGGGCTAGCGGGTACCAAGAGACCCAGTACTTC
few	TRBJ1-2	TRBV5-4	-	CASSLWQGKGYTF	TGTGCCAGCAGCTTGTGGCAGGGGAAGGGCTACACCTTC
-	TRBJ2-1	TRBV5-1	TRBD2	CASSLPTSGTPSSSYNEQFF	TGCGCCAGCAGCTTACCGACTAGCGGGACCCCATCCAGCTCCTACAATGAGCAGTTCTTC
once	TRBJ2-7	TRBV6-1	TRBD2	CASSEFPTLSGGPSYEQYF	TGTGCCAGCAGTGAATTCCCAACACTTTCGGGAGGTCCATCCTACGAGCAGTACTTC
-	TRBJ2-7	TRBV4-2	-	CASSSGEWGLYEQYF	TGTGCCAGCAGCTCGGGGGAGTGGGGCCTCTACGAGCAGTACTTC
-	TRBJ1-2	TRBV19	-	CATSLTGGNYGYTF	TGTGCCACTAGTCTTACGGGCGGGAACTATGGCTACACCTTC
-	TRBJ2-1	TRBV7-9	TRBD1	CASSQAGTVYNEQFF	TGTGCCAGCAGCCAAGCTGGGACAGTCTACAATGAGCAGTTCTTC
few	TRBJ1-2	TRBV28	TRBD1	CASTLRRDRAYYGYTF	TGTGCCAGCACCTTAAGGAGGGACAGGGCCTACTATGGCTACACCTTC
-	TRBJ2-7	TRBV25-1	-	CASSGLGARAYEQYF	TGTGCCAGCAGTGGACTGGGGGCGCGAGCCTACGAGCAGTACTTC
-	TRBJ2-1	TRBV9	TRBD2	CASSLTSGRAYNEQFF	TGTGCCAGCAGCCTCACTAGCGGGAGGGCGTACAATGAGCAGTTCTTC
-	TRBJ2-7	TRBV29-1	-	CSVGGHDEQYF	TGCAGCGTCGGTGGTCACGACGAGCAGTACTTC
-	TRBJ1-1	TRBV7-8	-	CASSLDPSGYTEAFF	TGTGCCAGCAGCTTAGATCCTTCAGGGTACACTGAAGCTTTCTTT
-	TRBJ1-3	TRBV7-2	TRBD1	CASSLSGQRSGNTIYF	TGTGCCAGCAGCTTATCGGGACAGCGCTCTGGAAACACCATATATTTT
-	TRBJ2-1	TRBV6-5	TRBD1	CASRKQTGKNEQFF	TGTGCCAGCAGAAAACAGACAGGGAAGAATGAGCAGTTCTTC
-	TRBJ2-7	TRBV6-1	-	CASSAAYEQYF	TGTGCCAGCAGTGCGGCCTACGAGCAGTACTTC
-	TRBJ1-5	TRBV19	-	CASLDGAIQGNSNQPQHF	TGTGCCAGCCTCGATGGGGCCATCCAGGGTAATAGCAATCAGCCCCAGCATTTT
once	TRBJ1-2	TRBV2	-	CASSEGPSSHLSF	TGTGCCAGCAGTGAGGGACCGTCCTCCCACTTATCCTTC
-	TRBJ1-6	TRBV19	-	CASNQGWARQSADSPLHF	TGTGCCAGCAACCAAGGTTGGGCCAGACAATCCGCGGATTCACCCCTCCACTTT
-	TRBJ2-2	TRBV5-6	TRBD1	CASSLWGTGVIGELFF	TGTGCCAGCAGCTTGTGGGGGACAGGGGTCATCGGGGAGCTGTTTTTT
-	TRBJ1-4	TRBV11-3	-	CASSPRDTKRDEKLFF	TGTGCCAGCAGCCCCCGGGACACCAAAAGGGATGAAAAACTGTTTTTT
-	TRBJ2-7	TRBV4-2	-	CASSLDAFSYEQYF	TGTGCCAGCAGCCTAGACGCTTTCTCCTACGAGCAGTACTTC
-	TRBJ1-2	TRBV28	-	CASSSTPRILGYTF	TGTGCCAGCAGTTCAACCCCCCGGATACTGGGCTACACCTTC
-	TRBJ2-7	TRBV28	TRBD1	CASSANPTGVAYEQYF	TGTGCCAGCAGCGCAAACCCGACAGGGGTAGCCTACGAGCAGTACTTC
once	TRBJ2-3	TRBV28	-	CASRKRTGFTDTQYF	TGTGCCAGCAGAAAGAGAACGGGGTTCACAGATACGCAGTATTTT
once	TRBJ2-6	TRBV7-9	-	CASSLFRGGANVLTF	TGTGCCAGCAGCTTATTCCGTGGAGGGGCCAACGTCCTGACTTTC
-	TRBJ2-3	TRBV14	-	CASSQDRGGNTDTQYF	TGTGCCAGCAGCCAAGATCGAGGCGGGAACACAGATACGCAGTATTTT
-	TRBJ2-2	TRBV7-2	-	CASSLRGDSTGELFF	TGTGCCAGCAGCTTACGCGGGGATAGCACCGGGGAGCTGTTTTTT
-	TRBJ1-6	TRBV30	TRBD1	CACRTGGSPLHF	TGTGCCTGTAGGACAGGGGGCTCACCCCTCCACTTT
-	TRBJ1-1	TRBV19	-	CASSMLTGARGTEAFF	TGTGCCAGTAGTATGTTAACCGGGGCCCGCGGTACTGAAGCTTTCTTT
once	TRBJ2-7	TRBV4-2	TRBD1	CASSHGQGSYEQYF	TGTGCCAGCAGCCACGGACAGGGCTCCTACGAGCAGTACTTC
once	TRBJ2-7	TRBV11-3	TRBD1	CASSLGTGGSYEQYF	TGTGCCAGCAGCTTAGGGACAGGGGGATCCTACGAGCAGTACTTC
few	TRBJ1-2	TRBV18	-	CASSNPNYGYTF	TGTGCCAGCTCAAACCCAAACTATGGCTACACCTTC
-	TRBJ2-3	TRBV19	-	CASSPGWGVTDTQYF	TGTGCCAGTAGCCCAGGTTGGGGAGTCACAGATACGCAGTATTTT
-	TRBJ1-4	TRBV30	-	CAWTISRGRGEKLFF	TGTGCCTGGACGATATCGAGGGGCCGAGGTGAAAAACTGTTTTTT
-	TRBJ2-5	TRBV30	-	CAWSVTETQYF	TGTGCCTGGAGTGTAACAGAGACCCAGTACTTC
-	TRBJ2-3	TRBV18	-	CASSRRQGREADTQYF	TGTGCCAGCTCACGACGACAGGGACGGGAGGCAGATACGCAGTATTTT
-	TRBJ2-7	TRBV13	-	CASSPLFREQYF	TGTGCCAGCAGCCCTCTCTTCCGCGAGCAGTACTTC
-	TRBJ2-4	TRBV28	TRBD1	CASSLLGLRDREDPNIQYF	TGTGCCAGCAGTTTATTAGGGTTAAGGGACAGGGAGGATCCGAACATTCAGTACTTC
few	TRBJ1-5	TRBV30	-	CAWSVSGNQPQHF	TGTGCCTGGAGTGTCTCGGGCAATCAGCCCCAGCATTTT
once	TRBJ2-7	TRBV21-1	-	CASSKGETGASYEQYF	TGTGCCAGCAGCAAAGGGGAGACAGGGGCGTCCTACGAGCAGTACTTC
-	TRBJ1-2	TRBV7-2	-	CASSGPGRAYTF	TGTGCCAGCAGCGGCCCTGGTCGCGCCTACACCTTC
once	TRBJ1-1	TRBV5-1	-	CASSLVQGDTEAFF	TGCGCCAGCAGCTTGGTTCAGGGAGACACTGAAGCTTTCTTT
few	TRBJ1-1	TRBV7-8	-	CASSLRDRANTEAFF	TGTGCCAGCAGCTTAAGGGATAGGGCGAACACTGAAGCTTTCTTT
-	TRBJ2-1	TRBV5-6	TRBD1	CASSPGTGVRQSEQFF	TGTGCCAGCAGCCCGGGGACAGGGGTACGCCAGAGTGAGCAGTTCTTC
-	TRBJ2-2	TRBV28	-	CASTPTRGANTGELFF	TGTGCCAGCACCCCCACCCGCGGGGCGAACACCGGGGAGCTGTTTTTT
-	TRBJ1-1	TRBV6-5	TRBD1	CASRSILQGGTEAFF	TGTGCCAGCAGGTCCATCCTACAGGGGGGCACTGAAGCTTTCTTT
-	TRBJ1-1	TRBV5-4	-	CASSLQRMNTEAFF	TGTGCCAGCAGCTTGCAGAGGATGAACACTGAAGCTTTCTTT
few	TRBJ1-2	TRBV20-1	-	CSASSTMGYTF	TGCAGTGCTAGTTCCACCATGGGCTACACCTTC
-	TRBJ2-7	TRBV6-6	TRBD1	CASSRQGVEQYF	TGTGCCAGCAGTCGACAGGGGGTCGAGCAGTACTTC
-	TRBJ2-2	TRBV11-2	TRBD2	CASRPGTSVAGELFF	TGTGCCAGCAGACCCGGGACTAGCGTCGCCGGGGAGCTGTTTTTT
-	TRBJ2-5	TRBV11-2	-	CASSRANQETQYF	TGTGCCAGCAGCCGGGCAAACCAAGAGACCCAGTACTTC